This entry features one T cell receptor (beta chain) sequence. Its antigen is undetermined. This table comes from immunoSEQ multiplex PCR, and its TCRdb copy is limited to in-frame clones, with some not included. The profile shows about 1.5 million clones, 95% to 99% of them singletons. This specimen belongs to a study of shared clonotypes between healthy human individuals. The wider study: Three plates were used per donor for CD4 naive, three for CD4 memory, two for CD8 naive and one for CD8 memory. Study-wide results and caveats: A limitation of the genetic and exposure-history diversity represented arose from few donors. Rarefaction gave evidence that sorted-subset sequencing remained incomplete despite large depth. Against clonotypes common to all four donors, non-shared ones had lower generation probabilities.

The CDR3 covers 13 residues. The germline CDR1 and CDR2 sequences are SGHKS and YYEKEE (reference sequence). Trimming took off 0 bases at V and 7 bases at J, with 11 bases between the two ends. The rearrangement links TRBV5-5 to TRBJ2-7, with D perhaps TRBD2 (5 bases). What was sequenced was naive CD4+ T cells sorted from blood. Noted subset: CD45RA+ positively selected. This clonotype was sampled from a man aged 25 to 45 in good health. CDR3: CASSLDPTGEQYF. The CDR3 region has the DNA TGTGCCAGCAGCTTGGACCCAACGGGGGAGCAGTACTTC. Combining the CDR3 with reference TRBV5-5 and TRBJ2-7 gives the whole variable domain DAGVTQSPTHLIKTRGQQVTLRCSPISGHKSVSWYQQVLGQGPQFIFQYYEKEERGRGNFPDRFSARQFPNYSSELNVNALLLGDSALYLCASSLDPTGEQYFGPGTRLTVT.